Below, 22 T cell receptor beta chains from the same sample are listed, as sequenced in a study of shared T cell receptors in the human thymus (dated by TCRdb to about 2021). The library was produced with the immunoSEQ multiplex PCR assay. In TCRdb, the immuneACCESS table is reduced to in-frame sequences with V and J assigned. These tables do not hold every clone; where another copy was compared, an unresolved V gene accounts for under half, and the others remain unexplained. Present in this sample are roughly 710,000 clones, 70% to 90% of which were seen just once. Clones ranked in the top ten supply about 0.0098% of the sample. The data also belong to a second study, concerning human thymus T cells.

The sequencing sample was made of thymocytes. The receptors originated from a girl under three years old with a congenital heart defect. Donor details come from another sample of the same person, matched by shared clones.

The gene calls are TRBV29-1 and TRBJ2-6; D is unclear. The germline CDR1 and CDR2 sequences are SQVTM and ANQGSEA. Trimming removed 4 bases from V and 0 bases from J, with 4 bases in between. CDR3 size: 13 residues. CDR3: CSVVLSGANVLTF. CDR3 in DNA: TGCAGCGTTGTCCTCTCTGGGGCCAACGTCCTGACTTTC.

This chain joins TRBV11-2 and TRBJ1-4; D remains unclear. Trimming stripped 3 bases from V and 6 bases from J, with 5 bases between. Per germline, CDR1 SGHAT and CDR2 FQNNGV. The CDR3 is 12 residues long. The CDR3 DNA follows: TGTGCCAGCAGCTTCGGTGATGAAAAACTGTTTTTT. Protein: CASSFGDEKLFF.

V is TRBV2 and J is TRBJ1-1; D uncertain. Germline-derived CDR1 and CDR2 are SNHLY and FYNNEI. This CDR3 is built from 16 residues. The ends were cut back, 3 bases at V and 6 bases at J, with 20 bases in the middle. CDR3 sequence (DNA): TGTGCCAGCAGTGAGCTGAGAGCCCTCTCGCGGGCTGAAGCTTTCTTT. Amino acid sequence: CASSELRALSRAEAFF.

V and J are TRBV5-1 and TRBJ1-1, with TRBD1 identical over 8 bases. CDR1 is SGHRS, CDR2 YFSETQ, per germline. The CDR3 is 15 residues long. V was clipped by 2 bases and J by 1 base; unmatched bases: 4. This chain's CDR3 is CASSLPTGANTEAFF. CDR3 DNA: TGCGCCAGCAGCTTACCGACAGGGGCGAACACTGAAGCTTTCTTT.

As concerns this clone: One end of the junction does not line up with germline, which may come from a read error. The chain links TRBV5-1 to TRBJ2-3, with TRBD2 identical over 12 bases. CDR1 and CDR2 from the germline V gene are SGHRS and YFSETQ. CDR3 size: 17 residues. CDR3 coding DNA: TGCACCAGCAGCCGAGGACTAGCGGGGATCGGACCAGATACGCAGTATTTT. It encodes CTSSRGLAGIGPDTQYF. The full variable domain, rest sourced from reference TRBV5-1 and TRBJ2-3, is KAGVTQTPRYLIKTRGQQVTLSCSPISGHRSVSWYQQTPGQGLQFLFEYFSETQRNKGNFPGRFSGRQFSNSRSEMNVSTLELGDSALYLCTSSRGLAGIGPDTQYFGPGTRLTVL.

This clone appeared a single time. A junction boundary mismatches the germline segment, possibly from a read error. This chain uses TRBV7-4 with TRBJ1-1; tentatively, D is TRBD1 (6 bases). CDR3 length: 14 amino acids. The germline CDR1 and CDR2 sequences are SGHVT and SQSDAQ. CDR3 in amino acids: CASNRGGLNSEAFF. The CDR3 region has the DNA TGTGCCAGCAACCGGGGGGGCTTGAACTCTGAAGCTTTCTTT.

CDR3 DNA sequence: TGTGCCAGCAGGTCAGGGGTTCTTGCTTTCTTT. It yields the protein CASRSGVLAFF. The V call is TRBV6-1, the J call TRBJ1-1; TRBD1 might be the D (6 bases). The CDR3 has 11 amino acids. V lost 6 bases to trimming and J lost 11 bases, with 13 bases between them. Germline-derived CDR1 and CDR2 are MNHNS and SASEGT.

The chain employs TRBV9 and TRBJ2-7, with TRBD1 identical over 7 bases. V was clipped by 1 base and J by 6 bases; unmatched bases: 10. The CDR3 loop spans 15 amino acids. Germline V gene lookup returns CDR1 SGDLS and CDR2 YYNGEE. CDR3 DNA: TGTGCCAGCAGCGTAAATTTGTTAGGGGGCGGCGAGCAGTACTTC. Amino acid sequence: CASSVNLLGGGEQYF. Filled out from reference TRBV9 and TRBJ2-7, the complete variable domain reads DSGVTQTPKHLITATGQRVTLRCSPRSGDLSVYWYQQSLDQGLQFLIQYYNGEERAKGNILERFSAQQFPDLHSELNLSSLELGDSALYFCASSVNLLGGGEQYFGPGTRLTVT.

This chain links TRBV7-7 with TRBJ2-3; 8 nucleotides agree with TRBD1. CDR1 is SSHAT and CDR2 is FNYEAQ in the germline V gene (reference sequence). There are 14 residues in the CDR3. V lost 5 bases, J lost 5 bases, and 6 bases stayed unmatched. Written as DNA, the CDR3 is TGTGCCAGCAGCACTGGACAGGGAAAAGATACGCAGTATTTT. Amino acid sequence: CASSTGQGKDTQYF. The entire variable domain, with the rest obtained from reference TRBV7-7 and TRBJ2-3, is as follows: GAGVSQSPRYKVTKRGQDVTLRCDPISSHATLYWYQQALGQGPEFLTYFNYEAQPDKSGLPSDRFSAERPEGSISTLTIQRTEQRDSAMYRCASSTGQGKDTQYFGPGTRLTVL.

V gene TRBV15 combines with J gene TRBJ2-2; 7 nucleotides match TRBD1. Germline loops: CDR1 LNHNV, CDR2 YYDKDF (reference sequence). The CDR3 consists of 17 residues. After removal of 3 bases from V and 5 bases from J, the junction contained 12 bases not matched to a gene. CDR3 DNA: TGTGCCACCAGCAGTAACAACAGGGGTTGGGGAACCGGGGAGCTGTTTTTT. It yields the protein CATSSNNRGWGTGELFF.

The gene calls are TRBV4-3 and TRBJ1-6; D unclear. V shed 4 bases and J shed 0 bases, with 7 bases lying between them. This CDR3 comprises 15 residues. Germline-derived CDR1 and CDR2 are LGHNA and YSLEER. The CDR3 bases are TGCGCCAGCAGCCCAGGCCGCTCCTATAATTCACCCCTCCACTTT. As protein: CASSPGRSYNSPLHF.

CDR3 sequence: CASSQGAVKNYGYTF. The CDR3, as DNA: TGTGCCAGCAGCCAAGGTGCAGTCAAAAACTATGGCTACACCTTC. The V call is TRBV14, the J call TRBJ1-2; the D is unclear. Germline lookup yields CDR1 SGHDN and CDR2 FVKESK. CDR3 length: 15 amino acids. The V gene lost 1 base and the J gene lost 2 bases, with 11 bases spanning the gap. Combining the CDR3 with reference TRBV14 and TRBJ1-2 gives the whole variable domain EAGVTQFPSHSVIEKGQTVTLRCDPISGHDNLYWYRRVMGKEIKFLLHFVKESKQDESGMPNNRFLAERTGGTYSTLKVQPAELEDSGVYFCASSQGAVKNYGYTFGSGTRLTVV.

The chain combines TRBV6-5 with TRBJ1-6, with unresolved D. There are 14 residues in the CDR3. V shed 5 bases and J shed 8 bases, with 13 bases lying between them. Germline assignment: CDR1 MNHEY and CDR2 SVGAGI. Here the CDR3 DNA reads TGTGCCAGCAGTCCACAGACAAGAGATTCACCCCTCCACTTT. As protein: CASSPQTRDSPLHF.

DNA for the CDR3: TGTGCCATCAGTGGGGAGGCTTGGACCTCAGGGGGCACTGAAGCTTTCTTT. Amino acid sequence: CAISGEAWTSGGTEAFF. V gene TRBV10-3 combines with J gene TRBJ1-1; TRBD1 aligns across 7 bases. CDR1 ENHRY and CDR2 SYGVKD come from the germline V gene. After removal of 4 bases from V and 4 bases from J, the junction contained 15 bases not matched to a gene. The CDR3 runs 17 residues.

This clone appeared a single time. The J gene is TRBJ1-6, the V gene TRBV18, with 7 nucleotides matching TRBD1. The CDR3 has 15 residues. With 5 bases clipped from V and 10 bases from J, the junction kept 11 bases outside the gene matches. Germline V gene sequence: CDR1 KGHSH, CDR2 LQKENI. The CDR3, as DNA: TGTGCCAGCTCAGGCGTGGAGGGGGCCGCATCACCCCTCCACTTT. Protein product: CASSGVEGAASPLHF.

This chain joins TRBV27 and TRBJ1-2, with no clear D. The CDR3 has 11 residues. V dropped 7 bases and J dropped 4 bases, with 7 bases sitting between them. Germline CDR1 MNHEY, CDR2 SMNVEV (reference sequence). In nucleotides, the CDR3 is TGTGCCAGCATGGAGTCCTATGGCTACACCTTC. Encoded protein: CASMESYGYTF.

V usage is TRBV27 and J usage is TRBJ2-5; a possible D gene is TRBD1 (6 bases). Trimming left V 8 bases short and J 0 bases short, with 19 bases between. This CDR3 is 16 amino acids long. Looked up from germline, CDR1 is MNHEY and CDR2 is SMNVEV (reference sequence). The CDR3 nucleotides are TGTGCCAGCTGCTATTGCTTCTGGACAGACCAAGAGACCCAGTACTTC. The encoded protein is CASCYCFWTDQETQYF.

The chain is built from TRBV28 and TRBJ2-7, with 9 bases that match TRBD1. Germline V lookup: CDR1 MDHEN, CDR2 SYDVKM. The junction had 11 bases not matched to a gene; V was cut back by 6 bases and J by 5 bases. The CDR3 is made up of 15 amino acids. DNA for the CDR3: TGTGCCAGCAGCTCCGGGACAGGGCCGTTCCACGAGCAGTACTTC. Translation: CASSSGTGPFHEQYF.

This clone appeared a few times. The genes are TRBV11-1 and TRBJ2-7; 11 nucleotides match TRBD1. Germline V lookup: CDR1 SGHAT, CDR2 FQDESV (reference sequence). Trimming at V came to 5 bases and at J to 9 bases, leaving 12 bases not matched to a gene. The CDR3 sequence is 15 residues long. The CDR3 nucleotides are TGTGCCAGCAGCATAGAACCGGGACAGGGGGTTTCGCAGTACTTC. Translation gives CASSIEPGQGVSQYF.

The chain uses TRBV4-3 and TRBJ2-1; possible D gene TRBD1, 7 bases. In germline, CDR1 is LGHNA, CDR2 YSLEER. The V end was cut by 0 bases, the J end by 2 bases, with 26 bases between. CDR3 length: 21 amino acids. The CDR3 DNA reads as TGCGCCAGCAGCCAAGATGTAGCCGGGTACCCAGCAGGGGGGCCCTACAATGAGCAGTTCTTC. Amino acid sequence: CASSQDVAGYPAGGPYNEQFF.

This chain links TRBV5-6 with TRBJ1-2, with D perhaps matching TRBD1 (5 bases). CDR3 length: 15 amino acids. Trimming took 1 base from V and 2 from J, leaving 12 bases between them. The V gene's germline CDR1 is SGHDT and CDR2 YYEEEE. CDR3 coding DNA: TGTGCCAGCAGCTTGAAAGGGGCCTCCAACTATGGCTACACCTTC. This translates into CASSLKGASNYGYTF. Complete variable domain (other parts from reference TRBV5-6 and TRBJ1-2): DAGVTQSPTHLIKTRGQQVTLRCSPKSGHDTVSWYQQALGQGPQFIFQYYEEEERQRGNFPDRFSGHQFPNYSSELNVNALLLGDSALYLCASSLKGASNYGYTFGSGTRLTVV.

The chain combines TRBV28 with TRBJ1-1; tentative D call: TRBD1 (5 bases). Germline CDR1 reads MDHEN; CDR2 reads SYDVKM. CDR3 length equals 14 residues. The germline V and J ends were trimmed by 7 bases and 6 bases, with 18 bases remaining between them. This CDR3 reads CASNLFQGYPEAFF. The CDR3 DNA reads as TGTGCCAGCAATCTCTTCCAGGGCTATCCTGAAGCTTTCTTT.